This T cell receptor (beta chain) derives from a study of cytomegalovirus exposure and HLA in healthy donors. Study-level points and caveats: HLA restriction was apparent for most CMV-associated TCR beta chains in a later analysis. A later analysis showed that HLA-associated TCR beta chains had undergone more clonal expansion than equally common others.

About this clone itself: Its antigen is unknown.

The germline gives CDR1 WNHNN, CDR2 SYGVQD (reference sequence). The V gene lost 4 bases and the J gene lost 6 bases, with 10 bases spanning the gap. There are 13 residues in the CDR3. While unrecorded immune exposures were likely, the donors were nominally healthy when sampled. Researchers ran the PCR with 60 Vbeta and 13 Jbeta primers. TCRdb's copy holds only in-frame clones and misses some; the assay was immunoSEQ multiplex PCR. This sample has under 150,000 clones, with around three quarters found just once. The sequence came from a middle-aged woman in good health and CMV-seropositive. Sequenced material: PBMCs. The chain uses TRBV10-1 and TRBJ2-1; D may be TRBD1 (5 bases). CDR3 DNA sequence: TGCGCCAGCAGTGTTCCCAGGGCCAATGAGCAGTTCTTC. As protein: CASSVPRANEQFF.